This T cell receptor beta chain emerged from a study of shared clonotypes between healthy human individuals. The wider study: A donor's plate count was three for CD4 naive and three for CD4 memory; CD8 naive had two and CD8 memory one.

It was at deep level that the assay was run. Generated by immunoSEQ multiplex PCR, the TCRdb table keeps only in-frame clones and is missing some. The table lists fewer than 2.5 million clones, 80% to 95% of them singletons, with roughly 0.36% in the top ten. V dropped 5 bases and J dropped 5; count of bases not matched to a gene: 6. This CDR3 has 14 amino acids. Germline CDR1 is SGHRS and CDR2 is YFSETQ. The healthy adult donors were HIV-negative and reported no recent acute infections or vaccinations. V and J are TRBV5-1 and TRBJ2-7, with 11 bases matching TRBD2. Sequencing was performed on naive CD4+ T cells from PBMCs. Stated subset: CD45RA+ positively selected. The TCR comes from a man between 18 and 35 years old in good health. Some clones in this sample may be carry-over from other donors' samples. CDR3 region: CASRGTSGIHEQYF. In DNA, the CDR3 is TGCGCCAGCAGGGGGACTAGCGGTATCCACGAGCAGTACTTC.